This TCR beta chain was identified during a study of blood T cell repertoires in COVID-19. Trimming at V came to 1 base and at J to 4 bases, leaving 8 bases not matched to a gene. The CDR3 contains 16 residues. From germline, CDR1 is SNHLY and CDR2 FYNNEI. The table came from immunoSEQ multiplex PCR; TCRdb's copy has only in-frame clones and leaves some out. The table records 280,000 or so clones, around 90% of them present only once. Recovered status in Cohort 3 required two negative PCRs, clearance, or symptom resolution. Input material: PBMCs or T cells enriched from blood (not recorded which). This TCR derives from a woman aged 40 to 50 who had recovered from COVID-19. V usage is TRBV2 and J usage is TRBJ2-3, with 7 bases that match TRBD2. The CDR3 sequence: CASSEVAGEAADTQYF. The CDR3 coding sequence is TGTGCCAGCAGTGAAGTGGCGGGAGAGGCTGCAGATACGCAGTATTTT. Full variable domain (missing parts from reference TRBV2 and TRBJ2-3): EPEVTQTPSHQVTQMGQEVILRCVPISNHLYFYWYRQILGQKVEFLVSFYNNEISEKSEIFDDQFSVERPDGSNFTLKIRSTKLEDSAMYFCASSEVAGEAADTQYFGPGTRLTVL.